This is a list of T cell receptor beta chains from one sample in a study of blood T cells in healthy people across ages. A single record per CDR3 protein comes from TCRdb applying MiXCR to the 5' RACE reads. Among around 500,000 distinct CDR3 sequences, more than 45% were seen once, and the ten largest hold around 23%. The material sequenced was blood. The source of these receptors is an elderly man in good health. The CDR3 runs from the conserved cysteine through the conserved F or W. The order of the fields is V gene, clone size, J gene, D gene, CDR3 DNA, CDR3 protein. The D gene is left open where the match is weak. A row's size may be missing; if present it is once, few, many or a size class.

V gene: TRBV7-3; clone size: .; J gene: TRBJ2-1; D gene: .; CDR3 DNA: TGTGCCAGCAGCGCGGCGGGCCTCAGCTCCTACAATGAGCAGTTCTTC; CDR3 protein: CASSAAGLSSYNEQFF
V gene: TRBV29-1; clone size: few; J gene: TRBJ2-3; D gene: TRBD2; CDR3 DNA: TGCAGCGTTGAGGGGGGGGGCACAGATACGCAGTATTTT; CDR3 protein: CSVEGGGTDTQYF
V gene: TRBV14; clone size: .; J gene: TRBJ2-2; D gene: .; CDR3 DNA: TGTGCCAGCAGCCAAGATCTACGAACCGGGGAGCTGTTTTTT; CDR3 protein: CASSQDLRTGELFF
V gene: TRBV20-1; clone size: .; J gene: TRBJ1-1; D gene: TRBD1; CDR3 DNA: TGCAGTGCTCCCCCCGGACAGGGGATCGGCACTGAAGCTTTCTTT; CDR3 protein: CSAPPGQGIGTEAFF
V gene: TRBV24-1; clone size: .; J gene: TRBJ2-5; D gene: TRBD2; CDR3 DNA: TGTGCCACCAGTGGTGGGACTAGCGGAAACAATGAGCAGTACTTC; CDR3 protein: CATSGGTSGNNEQYF
V gene: TRBV7-2; clone size: .; J gene: TRBJ2-2; D gene: TRBD1; CDR3 DNA: TGTGCCAGCAGCCTCCGGGACAGGGGGCGGGGAACCGGGGAGCTGTTTTTT; CDR3 protein: CASSLRDRGRGTGELFF
V gene: TRBV20-1; clone size: .; J gene: TRBJ1-5; D gene: .; CDR3 DNA: TGCAGTGCCTCCCCCAGGCGTAATCAGCCCCAGCATTTT; CDR3 protein: CSASPRRNQPQHF
V gene: TRBV20-1; clone size: once; J gene: TRBJ2-3; D gene: .; CDR3 DNA: TGCAGTGTTCCGACGGGACACAGCACAGATACGCAGTATTTT; CDR3 protein: CSVPTGHSTDTQYF
V gene: TRBV28; clone size: once; J gene: TRBJ2-7; D gene: TRBD2; CDR3 DNA: TGTGCCAGCAGTCCCCCCCAGGGACTAGTCTACGAGCAGTACTTC; CDR3 protein: CASSPPQGLVYEQYF
V gene: TRBV27; clone size: .; J gene: TRBJ2-7; D gene: .; CDR3 DNA: TGTGCCAGCAGATTATTTGGACAGCAGTACTTC; CDR3 protein: CASRLFGQQYF
V gene: TRBV6-5; clone size: many; J gene: TRBJ1-5; D gene: .; CDR3 DNA: TGTGCCAGCAGCCAGCGGGCCGATCAGCCCCAGCATTTT; CDR3 protein: CASSQRADQPQHF
V gene: TRBV11-2; clone size: .; J gene: TRBJ2-5; D gene: .; CDR3 DNA: TGTGCCAGCAGCTTAAATGAGGAGCAGTACTTC; CDR3 protein: CASSLNEEQYF
V gene: TRBV7-2; clone size: .; J gene: TRBJ2-3; D gene: .; CDR3 DNA: TGTGCCAGCAGCGTACTAGGGGGAGGGACAGATACGCAGTATTTT; CDR3 protein: CASSVLGGGTDTQYF
V gene: TRBV13; clone size: few; J gene: TRBJ2-1; D gene: .; CDR3 DNA: TGTGCCAGCAGCCTAACAGGGAAATTCTACAATGAGCAGTTCTTC; CDR3 protein: CASSLTGKFYNEQFF
V gene: TRBV7-9; clone size: .; J gene: TRBJ2-1; D gene: TRBD2; CDR3 DNA: TGTGCCAGCAGCCGAGGGACTAGCCATGAGCAGTTCTTC; CDR3 protein: CASSRGTSHEQFF
V gene: TRBV7-9; clone size: .; J gene: TRBJ2-5; D gene: .; CDR3 DNA: TGTGCCAGCAGCTTAATGGAAGGCGGGCAGTACTTC; CDR3 protein: CASSLMEGGQYF
V gene: TRBV9; clone size: .; J gene: TRBJ2-1; D gene: .; CDR3 DNA: TGTGCCAGCAGCGTAGGCGTCGGGTCCTCCTACAATGAGCAGTTCTTC; CDR3 protein: CASSVGVGSSYNEQFF
V gene: TRBV7-9; clone size: .; J gene: TRBJ2-6; D gene: .; CDR3 DNA: TGTGCCAGCAGCTCTTTGGACAGTAGTACATTAGGGGCCAACGTCCTGACTTTC; CDR3 protein: CASSSLDSSTLGANVLTF
V gene: TRBV18; clone size: .; J gene: TRBJ2-3; D gene: TRBD2; CDR3 DNA: TGTGCCAGCTCACCGGGAGGGGCCCAAGGTACGCAGTATTTT; CDR3 protein: CASSPGGAQGTQYF
V gene: TRBV30; clone size: .; J gene: TRBJ2-3; D gene: .; CDR3 DNA: TGTGCCCTCCTTGGAGCCAGCACAGATACGCAGTATTTT; CDR3 protein: CALLGASTDTQYF